The clone carrying this T cell receptor (beta chain) was picked up a small number of times. Its antigen is not identified. The template used for profiling TCR beta VDJ and CDR3 was genomic DNA. TCRdb re-analysed the reads in MiXCR, keeping a single row per CDR3 protein. This table holds some 160,000 distinct CDR3 sequences, around 48% found once. The data were taken from a study of CD8+CD57+ T cells in acquired aplastic anemia. For the study at large: Yields of DNA that came from sorted CD4+ and CD8+ cells averaged roughly 3.2 ug.

General study points: Overlap between patients and controls comprised 25 to 30 CD8+ CDR3 sequences. No significant patient-versus-control difference appeared in CD8+ Simpson's diversity.

Trimming took 3 bases from V and 8 from J; bases not matched to a gene: 14. Germline assignment: CDR1 MNHNS and CDR2 SASEGT. CDR3 length equals 17 residues. The authors sequenced patients whose flow cytometry had shown CD8+CD57+ cell expansion. Blood samples were obtained from patients who had received no prior therapy. The sequenced material came from sorted CD4+, CD8+, or CD8+CD57+ T cells (not recorded which) from PBMCs. This clonotype was sampled from a human donor with aplastic anemia. The rearrangement links TRBV6-1 to TRBJ2-1, with 9 nucleotides matching TRBD2. The CDR3 region is CASSELPGTSFLDEQFF. The CDR3 DNA is TGTGCCAGCAGTGAGTTGCCCGGGACTAGCTTTTTGGATGAGCAGTTCTTC.